These 20 T cell receptor beta chains were sequenced from one sample in a study of shared clonotypes between healthy human individuals. The data were produced by immunoSEQ multiplex PCR, yet TCRdb's version contains in-frame clones alone and is incomplete. Here the sample spans under 600,000 clones, about three quarters being singletons. Sequencing input: PBMCs. The receptors stem from a woman aged 40 to 50 in good health. Some clones in this sample may be carry-over from other donors' samples.

A word on this clone: Other nucleotide sequences from this sample produce the same CDR3. The chain employs TRBV6-4 and TRBJ2-1, with TRBD2 identical over 14 bases. The germline CDR1 and CDR2 sequences are MRHNA and SNTAGT. The CDR3 runs to 14 residues. Unmatched junction bases numbered 1, after V lost 4 bases and J lost 8 bases. The CDR3 DNA reads TGTGCCAGCAGTGGGGGACTAGCGGGAGATGAGCAGTTCTTC. Translating it yields CASSGGLAGDEQFF.

The genes are TRBV7-9 and TRBJ1-1, with 7 positions matching TRBD1. The CDR3 has 16 amino acids. J was trimmed by 1 base and V by 1 base; bases with no gene match: 6. Germline V gene data show CDR1 as SEHNR and CDR2 as FQNEAQ (reference sequence). CDR3: CASSLGRDSRNTEAFF. In DNA, the CDR3 is TGTGCCAGCAGCTTAGGGCGGGACAGTCGGAACACTGAAGCTTTCTTT.

The rearrangement joins TRBV29-1 to TRBJ2-1; a possible D gene is TRBD2 (6 bases). The CDR3 has 13 residues. Germline CDR1 reads SQVTM; CDR2 reads ANQGSEA. The V end was cut by 7 bases, the J end by 3 bases, with 13 bases between. CDR3 protein: CSAGGSYYNEQFF. The CDR3 region has the DNA TGCAGCGCTGGAGGGAGTTACTACAATGAGCAGTTCTTC.

This chain connects TRBV6-1 to TRBJ2-3, with 9 bases that match TRBD2. The CDR3 is made up of 16 amino acids. Losses at the gene ends were 0 bases for V and 2 bases for J; bases not matched to a gene: 3. Per the germline V gene, CDR1 is MNHNS and CDR2 is SASEGT. DNA for the CDR3: TGTGCCAGCAGTGAAGCCGGGACTAGCTACACAGATACGCAGTATTTT. Translation: CASSEAGTSYTDTQYF.

J is TRBJ1-2 and V is TRBV7-2; 10 bases line up with TRBD1. V gave up 4 bases and J gave up 6 bases; unmatched junction bases: 5. Germline V CDR1 and CDR2: SGHTA, FQGNSA. The CDR3 loop spans 14 amino acids. The CDR3 region is CASSSKTGGDGYTF. CDR3 DNA: TGTGCCAGCAGCTCGAAGACAGGGGGCGATGGCTACACCTTC.

The rearrangement joins TRBV28 to TRBJ1-1; a possible D gene is TRBD1 (5 bases). Germline CDR1 reads MDHEN; CDR2 reads SYDVKM. This CDR3 spans 14 amino acids. V lost 8 bases to trimming and J lost 6 bases, with 19 bases between them. CDR3 protein: CASFDGVVGAEAFF. CDR3 nucleotides: TGTGCCAGCTTTGATGGGGTGGTGGGGGCTGAAGCTTTCTTT.

The chain recombines TRBV21-1 with TRBJ1-4; TRBD1 is the table's D call and was not checked against the DNA. TRBV21-1 is marked as a pseudogene. The CDR3 consists of 15 residues. This chain's CDR3 is CASSRGSGGSEKLFF. The DNA of the CDR3 is TGTGCCAGCAGCAGGGGGTCAGGGGGGAGTGAAAAACTGTTTTTT.

The rearrangement links TRBV25-1 to TRBJ2-1; 9 nucleotides match TRBD2. Trimming at V came to 5 bases and at J to 5 bases, leaving 7 bases not matched to a gene. The germline V gene has CDR1 MGHDK and CDR2 SYGVNS. CDR3 size: 15 residues. The CDR3 DNA reads as TGTGCCAGCAGTCCGGGACTAGCAGCAAACAATGAGCAGTTCTTC. Its translation is CASSPGLAANNEQFF.

The chain is built from TRBV18 and TRBJ2-2, with TRBD2 matching 7 bases. Per germline, CDR1 KGHSH and CDR2 LQKENI. V lost 3 bases and J lost 5; bases outside the gene matches: 6. This CDR3 comprises 15 residues. The CDR3 is CASSPLAEGTGELFF. The CDR3 DNA sequence: TGTGCCAGCTCACCCCTAGCGGAAGGGACCGGGGAGCTGTTTTTT. Full variable domain (rest looked up from reference TRBV18 and TRBJ2-2): NAGVMQNPRHLVRRRGQEARLRCSPMKGHSHVYWYRQLPEEGLKFMVYLQKENIIDESGMPKERFSAEFPKEGPSILRIQQVVRGDSAAYFCASSPLAEGTGELFFGEGSRLTVL.

This clone was seen only once. CDR3 sequence: CASSLGGTPYNEQFF. Written as DNA, the CDR3 is TGTGCCAGCTCCCTGGGGGGGACACCCTACAATGAGCAGTTCTTC. This rearrangement joins TRBV18 to TRBJ2-1; D is perhaps TRBD2 (7 bases). The germline V gene encodes CDR1 KGHSH and CDR2 LQKENI. V was trimmed by 6 bases and J by 2 bases, leaving 14 bases between them. This CDR3 comprises 15 residues.

This clone occurred many times. The chain couples TRBV6-4 to TRBJ2-2, with D unclear. Germline CDR1 reads MRHNA; CDR2 reads SNTAGT. This CDR3 is built from 15 residues. V was trimmed by 0 bases and J by 1 base, leaving 6 bases between them. The CDR3 here is CASSDSGENTGELFF. CDR3 DNA sequence: TGTGCCAGCAGTGACTCTGGGGAGAACACCGGGGAGCTGTTTTTT.

This clone has just one count. This chain uses TRBV29-1 with TRBJ2-7; no clear D gene. V was cut by 4 bases and J by 3 bases, with 10 bases left in between. This CDR3 spans 12 amino acids. CDR1 and CDR2 (germline): SQVTM, ANQGSEA. The CDR3 DNA follows: TGCAGCGTTGGCCTTAACCACTACGAGCAGTACTTC. Its protein is CSVGLNHYEQYF.

A single count supports this clone. The rearrangement uses TRBV5-4 and TRBJ2-5; TRBD2 is a possible D gene (7 bases). Trimming shortened V by 4 bases and J by 2 bases, and 15 bases separated the two germline ends. Germline V gene lookup returns CDR1 SGHNT and CDR2 YYREEE (reference sequence). The CDR3 contains 15 residues. CDR3 in DNA: TGTGCCAGCAGCCCCGGGGGGCCAGGACAAGAGACCCAGTACTTC. Encoded protein: CASSPGGPGQETQYF.

The genes are TRBV5-1 and TRBJ2-3; no clear D. Between the trimmed V and J ends, which lost 3 bases and 0 bases, there was a span of 11 bases. Per germline, CDR1 SGHRS and CDR2 YFSETQ. CDR3 length equals 15 residues. CDR3 sequence (DNA): TGCGCCAGCAGCTCCCAGTCTTCTAGCACAGATACGCAGTATTTT. Translated, it gives CASSSQSSSTDTQYF.

This rearrangement joins TRBV4-3 to TRBJ2-5, with 9 bases identical to TRBD2. V was clipped by 0 bases and J by 4 bases; unmatched bases: 15. The length of the CDR3 is 19 residues. Germline V gives CDR1 LGHNA, CDR2 YSLEER. The CDR3 coding sequence is TGCGCCAGCAGCCAAGATAGGCGTAGCGGGAGTCTCGTTGGAGAGACCCAGTACTTC. The encoded protein is CASSQDRRSGSLVGETQYF.

The chain is built from TRBV7-9 and TRBJ2-3; 8 bases are a match to TRBD2. The CDR3 is 16 residues long. J was trimmed by 5 bases and V by 1 base; bases with no gene match: 8. The germline gives CDR1 SEHNR, CDR2 FQNEAQ (reference sequence). CDR3 bases: TGTGCCAGCAGCTTAGATCGTGCGGGAGGAGGAGATACGCAGTATTTT. Translated: CASSLDRAGGGDTQYF. Looking up the rest from reference TRBV7-9 and TRBJ2-3 gives the full variable domain: DTGVSQNPRHKITKRGQNVTFRCDPISEHNRLYWYRQTLGQGPEFLTYFQNEAQLEKSRLLSDRFSAERPKGSFSTLEIQRTEQGDSAMYLCASSLDRAGGGDTQYFGPGTRLTVL.

The chain employs TRBV5-1 and TRBJ2-5; 8 positions match TRBD1. The germline gives CDR1 SGHRS, CDR2 YFSETQ. The CDR3 has 14 amino acids. With V trimmed by 2 bases and J by 1 base, 1 base remained unmatched. This CDR3 reads CASSFTGGQETQYF. CDR3 DNA: TGCGCCAGCAGCTTTACAGGGGGCCAAGAGACCCAGTACTTC.

The chain employs TRBV30 and TRBJ1-3; no reliable D call. The length of the CDR3 is 12 residues. Germline V gives CDR1 GTSNPN, CDR2 SVGIG (reference sequence). In DNA, the CDR3 is TGTGCGTGGGCCAGCTCTGGAAACACCATATATTTT. Protein sequence: CAWASSGNTIYF.

The chain is built from TRBV19 and TRBJ2-7; D gene uncertain. Germline CDR1 is LNHDA and CDR2 is SQIVND (reference sequence). V dropped 3 bases and J dropped 4 bases, with 16 bases sitting between them. The CDR3 extends over 15 amino acids. DNA for the CDR3: TGTGCCAGTAGTATCAGGACCAATAACAGATACGAGCAGTACTTC. Translated: CASSIRTNNRYEQYF.

There are a few counts of this clone. This chain uses TRBV19 with TRBJ2-1; TRBD1 might be the D (6 bases). The CDR3 is made up of 15 amino acids. Germline CDR1 is LNHDA and CDR2 is SQIVND (reference sequence). V dropped 9 bases and J dropped 1 base, with 16 bases sitting between them. DNA of the CDR3: TGTGCCAGCAGCCCCCAGGGGACGTCCTACAATGAGCAGTTCTTC. It yields the protein CASSPQGTSYNEQFF.